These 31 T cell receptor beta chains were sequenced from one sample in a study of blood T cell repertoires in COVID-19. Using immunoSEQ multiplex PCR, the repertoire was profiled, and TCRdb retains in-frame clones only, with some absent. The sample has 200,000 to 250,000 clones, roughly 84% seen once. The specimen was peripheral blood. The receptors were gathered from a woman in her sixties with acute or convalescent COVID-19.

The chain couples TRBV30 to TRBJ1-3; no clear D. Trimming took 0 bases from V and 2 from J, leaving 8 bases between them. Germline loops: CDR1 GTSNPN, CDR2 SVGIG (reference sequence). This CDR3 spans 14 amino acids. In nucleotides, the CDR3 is TGTGCCTGGAGTGTCCCAGATGCTGGAAACACCATATATTTT. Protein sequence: CAWSVPDAGNTIYF. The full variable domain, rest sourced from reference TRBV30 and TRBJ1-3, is SQTIHQWPATLVQPVGSPLSLECTVEGTSNPNLYWYRQAAGRGLQLLFYSVGIGQISSEVPQNLSASRPQDRQFILSSKKLLLSDSGFYLCAWSVPDAGNTIYFGEGSWLTVV.

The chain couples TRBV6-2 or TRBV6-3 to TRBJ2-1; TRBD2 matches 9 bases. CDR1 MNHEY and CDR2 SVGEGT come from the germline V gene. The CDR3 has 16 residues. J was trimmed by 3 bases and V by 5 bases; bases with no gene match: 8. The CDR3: CASSNPSGENYNEQFF. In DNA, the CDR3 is TGTGCCAGCAGTAATCCTAGCGGGGAGAACTACAATGAGCAGTTCTTC.

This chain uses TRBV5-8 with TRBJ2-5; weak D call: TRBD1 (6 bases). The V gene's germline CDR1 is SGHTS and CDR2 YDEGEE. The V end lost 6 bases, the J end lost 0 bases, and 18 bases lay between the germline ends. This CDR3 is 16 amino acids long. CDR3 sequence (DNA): TGTGCCAGCACCAAGGGGGAGAGCTCGTACCAAGAGACCCAGTACTTC. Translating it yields CASTKGESSYQETQYF.

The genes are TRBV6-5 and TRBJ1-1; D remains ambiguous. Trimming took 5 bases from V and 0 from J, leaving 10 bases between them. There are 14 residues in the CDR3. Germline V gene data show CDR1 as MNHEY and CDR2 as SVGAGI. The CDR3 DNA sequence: TGTGCCAGCAGTCTCACAGAACTGAACACTGAAGCTTTCTTT. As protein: CASSLTELNTEAFF.

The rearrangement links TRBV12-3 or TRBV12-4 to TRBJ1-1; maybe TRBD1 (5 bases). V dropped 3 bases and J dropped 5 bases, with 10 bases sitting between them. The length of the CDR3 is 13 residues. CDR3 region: CASSFQGWTEAFF. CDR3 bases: TGTGCCAGCAGTTTTCAGGGATGGACTGAAGCTTTCTTT.

The chain's CDR3 is CAWGRGYTEAFF. CDR3 bases: TGTGCCTGGGGGCGGGGGTACACTGAAGCTTTCTTT. The V and J genes are TRBV30 and TRBJ1-1, with a weak D call TRBD1 (5 bases). CDR1 is GTSNPN and CDR2 is SVGIG in the germline V gene (reference sequence). Trimming left V 5 bases short and J 3 bases short, with 10 bases between. The CDR3 is made up of 12 amino acids.

As DNA, the CDR3 is TGTGCCAGCTCACCACTAGGCCGGAGCTCCTATAATTCACCCCTCCACTTT. It translates to CASSPLGRSSYNSPLHF. The chain carries TRBV18 and TRBJ1-6, with D unresolved. Trimming removed 1 base from V and 0 bases from J, with 10 bases in between. Per germline, CDR1 KGHSH and CDR2 LQKENI. The CDR3 sequence is 17 residues long.

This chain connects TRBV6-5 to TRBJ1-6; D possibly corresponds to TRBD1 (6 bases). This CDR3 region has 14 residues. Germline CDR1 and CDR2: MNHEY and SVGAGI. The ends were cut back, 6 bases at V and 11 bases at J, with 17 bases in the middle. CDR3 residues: CASRQQGTRAPLHF. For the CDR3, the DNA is TGTGCCAGCAGACAACAGGGTACTAGGGCACCCCTCCACTTT.

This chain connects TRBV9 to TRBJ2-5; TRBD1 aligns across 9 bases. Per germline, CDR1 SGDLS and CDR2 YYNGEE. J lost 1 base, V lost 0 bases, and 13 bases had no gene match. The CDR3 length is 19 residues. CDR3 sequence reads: CASSVDGGGQGGTQETQYF. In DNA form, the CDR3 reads TGTGCCAGCAGCGTAGATGGCGGGGGACAGGGAGGGACCCAAGAGACCCAGTACTTC.

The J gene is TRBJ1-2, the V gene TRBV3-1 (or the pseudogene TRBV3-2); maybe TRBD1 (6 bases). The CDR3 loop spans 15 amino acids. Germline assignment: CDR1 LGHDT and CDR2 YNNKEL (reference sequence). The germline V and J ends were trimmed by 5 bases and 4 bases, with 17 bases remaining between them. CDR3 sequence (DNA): TGTGCCAGCAGCTCTCAACACAGGGCTTTCTATGGCTACACCTTC. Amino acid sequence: CASSSQHRAFYGYTF.

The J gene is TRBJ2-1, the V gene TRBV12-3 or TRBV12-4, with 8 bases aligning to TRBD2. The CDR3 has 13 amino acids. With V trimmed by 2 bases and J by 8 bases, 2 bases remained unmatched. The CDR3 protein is CASSLLTSDEQFF. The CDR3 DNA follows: TGTGCCAGCAGTTTATTGACTAGCGATGAGCAGTTCTTC.

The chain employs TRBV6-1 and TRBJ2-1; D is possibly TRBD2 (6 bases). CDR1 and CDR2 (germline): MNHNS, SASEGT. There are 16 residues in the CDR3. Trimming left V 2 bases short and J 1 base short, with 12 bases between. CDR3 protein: CASSERRGRSYNEQFF. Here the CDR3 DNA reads TGTGCCAGCAGTGAACGGAGGGGACGATCCTACAATGAGCAGTTCTTC.

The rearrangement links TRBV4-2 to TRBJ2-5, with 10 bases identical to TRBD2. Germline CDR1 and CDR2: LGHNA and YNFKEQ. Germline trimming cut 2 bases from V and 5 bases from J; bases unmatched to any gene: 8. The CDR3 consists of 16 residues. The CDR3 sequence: CASSQNSGGRGETQYF. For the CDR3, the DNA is TGTGCCAGCAGCCAAAATAGCGGGGGGCGTGGGGAGACCCAGTACTTC.

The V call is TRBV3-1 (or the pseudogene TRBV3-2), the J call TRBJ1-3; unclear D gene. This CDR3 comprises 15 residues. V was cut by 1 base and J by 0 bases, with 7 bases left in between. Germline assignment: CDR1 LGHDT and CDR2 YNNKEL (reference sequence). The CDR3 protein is CASSQVGSSGNTIYF. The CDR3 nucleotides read TGTGCCAGCAGCCAAGTAGGGAGCTCTGGAAACACCATATATTTT.

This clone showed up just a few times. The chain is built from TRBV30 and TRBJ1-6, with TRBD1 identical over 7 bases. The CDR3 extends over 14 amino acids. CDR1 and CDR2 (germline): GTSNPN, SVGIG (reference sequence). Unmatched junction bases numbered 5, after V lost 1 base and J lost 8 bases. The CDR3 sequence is CAWSGQGGDSPLHF. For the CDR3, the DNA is TGTGCCTGGAGTGGCCAGGGGGGAGATTCACCCCTCCACTTT.

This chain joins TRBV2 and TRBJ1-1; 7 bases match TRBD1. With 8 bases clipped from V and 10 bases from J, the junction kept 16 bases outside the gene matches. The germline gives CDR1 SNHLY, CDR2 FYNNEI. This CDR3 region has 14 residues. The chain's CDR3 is CASARTGPSRRAFF. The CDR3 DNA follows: TGTGCCAGCGCGAGGACAGGCCCCTCCAGGAGAGCTTTCTTT. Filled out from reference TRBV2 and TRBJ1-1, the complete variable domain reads EPEVTQTPSHQVTQMGQEVILRCVPISNHLYFYWYRQILGQKVEFLVSFYNNEISEKSEIFDDQFSVERPDGSNFTLKIRSTKLEDSAMYFCASARTGPSRRAFFGQGTRLTVV.

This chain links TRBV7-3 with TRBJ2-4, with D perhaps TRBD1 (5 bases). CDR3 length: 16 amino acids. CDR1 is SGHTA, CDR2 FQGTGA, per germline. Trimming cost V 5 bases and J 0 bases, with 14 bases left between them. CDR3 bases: TGTGCCAGCAGCCCGCATGGGGCGCTAGCCAAAAACATTCAGTACTTC. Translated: CASSPHGALAKNIQYF.

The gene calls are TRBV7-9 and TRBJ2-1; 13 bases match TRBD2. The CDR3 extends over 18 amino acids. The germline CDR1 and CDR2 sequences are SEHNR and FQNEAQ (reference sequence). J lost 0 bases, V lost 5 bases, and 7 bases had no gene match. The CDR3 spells CASSKPGLAGSSYNEQFF. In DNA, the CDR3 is TGTGCCAGCAGCAAACCGGGACTAGCGGGAAGCTCCTACAATGAGCAGTTCTTC.

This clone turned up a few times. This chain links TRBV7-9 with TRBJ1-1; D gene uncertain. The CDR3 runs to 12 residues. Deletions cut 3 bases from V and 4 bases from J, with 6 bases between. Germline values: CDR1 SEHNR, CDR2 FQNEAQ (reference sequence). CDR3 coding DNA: TGTGCCAGCAGCTTGTACGGCACTGAAGCTTTCTTT. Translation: CASSLYGTEAFF. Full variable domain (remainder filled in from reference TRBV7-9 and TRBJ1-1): DTGVSQNPRHKITKRGQNVTFRCDPISEHNRLYWYRQTLGQGPEFLTYFQNEAQLEKSRLLSDRFSAERPKGSFSTLEIQRTEQGDSAMYLCASSLYGTEAFFGQGTRLTVV.

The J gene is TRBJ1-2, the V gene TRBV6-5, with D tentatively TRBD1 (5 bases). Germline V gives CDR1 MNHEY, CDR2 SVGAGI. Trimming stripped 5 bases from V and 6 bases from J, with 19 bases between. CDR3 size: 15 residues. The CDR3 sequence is CASSIKPGLKNGYTF. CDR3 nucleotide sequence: TGTGCCAGCAGTATTAAACCGGGACTGAAAAATGGCTACACCTTC.

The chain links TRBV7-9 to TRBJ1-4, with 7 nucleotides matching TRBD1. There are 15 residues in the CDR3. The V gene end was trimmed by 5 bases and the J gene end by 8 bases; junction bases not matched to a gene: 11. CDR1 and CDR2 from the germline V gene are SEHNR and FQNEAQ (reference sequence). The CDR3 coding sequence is TGTGCCAGCAGCCCGACACACAGGGGTGGAGAAAAACTGTTTTTT. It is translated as CASSPTHRGGEKLFF.

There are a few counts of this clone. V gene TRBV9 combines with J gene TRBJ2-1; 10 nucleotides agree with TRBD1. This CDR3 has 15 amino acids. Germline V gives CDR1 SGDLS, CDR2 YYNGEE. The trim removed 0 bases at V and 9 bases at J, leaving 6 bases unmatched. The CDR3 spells CASSVGGQGGSEQFF. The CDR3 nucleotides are TGTGCCAGCAGCGTAGGAGGACAGGGGGGGAGTGAGCAGTTCTTC.

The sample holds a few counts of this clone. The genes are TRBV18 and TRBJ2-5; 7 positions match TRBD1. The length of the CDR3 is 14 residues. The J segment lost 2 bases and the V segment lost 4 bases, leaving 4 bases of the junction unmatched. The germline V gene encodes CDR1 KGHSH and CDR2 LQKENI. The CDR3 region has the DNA TGTGCCAGCTCACGGGGACAGAGACAAGAGACCCAGTACTTC. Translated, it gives CASSRGQRQETQYF.

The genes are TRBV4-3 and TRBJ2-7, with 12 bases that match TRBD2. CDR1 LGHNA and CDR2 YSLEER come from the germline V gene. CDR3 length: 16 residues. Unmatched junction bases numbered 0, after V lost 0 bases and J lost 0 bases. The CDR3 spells CASSQETSGGSYEQYF. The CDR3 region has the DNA TGCGCCAGCAGCCAAGAGACTAGCGGGGGCTCCTACGAGCAGTACTTC.

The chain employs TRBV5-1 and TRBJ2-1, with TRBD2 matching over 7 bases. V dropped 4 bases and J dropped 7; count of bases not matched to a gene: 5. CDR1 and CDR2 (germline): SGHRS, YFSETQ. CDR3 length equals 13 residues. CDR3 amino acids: CASSPGLPNEQFF. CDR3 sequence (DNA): TGCGCCAGCAGCCCGGGACTACCTAATGAGCAGTTCTTC.

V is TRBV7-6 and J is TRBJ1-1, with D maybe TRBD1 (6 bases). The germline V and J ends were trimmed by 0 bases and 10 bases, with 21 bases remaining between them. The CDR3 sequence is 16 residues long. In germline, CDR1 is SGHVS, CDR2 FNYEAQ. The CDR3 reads CASSLASKRTASVAFF. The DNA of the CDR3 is TGTGCCAGCAGCTTAGCCTCTAAAAGGACAGCCTCTGTAGCTTTCTTT. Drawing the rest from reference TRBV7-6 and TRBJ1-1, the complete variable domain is GAGVSQSPRYKVTKRGQDVALRCDPISGHVSLYWYRQALGQGPEFLTYFNYEAQQDKSGLPNDRFSAERPEGSISTLTIQRTEQRDSAMYRCASSLASKRTASVAFFGQGTRLTVV.

CDR3 nucleotide sequence: TGTGCCATCAGGTTCGGCGTGGAGGGAAGTACTGAAGCTTTCTTT. Its translation is CAIRFGVEGSTEAFF. The rearrangement joins TRBV10-3 to TRBJ1-1; D unclear. Germline V gene data show CDR1 as ENHRY and CDR2 as SYGVKD. V was clipped by 6 bases and J by 5 bases, with 19 bases between them. This CDR3 comprises 15 residues.

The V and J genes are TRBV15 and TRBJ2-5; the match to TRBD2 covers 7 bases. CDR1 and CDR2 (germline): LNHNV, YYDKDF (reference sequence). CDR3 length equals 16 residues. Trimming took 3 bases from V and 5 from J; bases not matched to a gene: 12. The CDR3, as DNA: TGTGCCACCAGCAGGATGACTAGCTCGAGCACCGAGACCCAGTACTTC. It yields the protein CATSRMTSSSTETQYF.

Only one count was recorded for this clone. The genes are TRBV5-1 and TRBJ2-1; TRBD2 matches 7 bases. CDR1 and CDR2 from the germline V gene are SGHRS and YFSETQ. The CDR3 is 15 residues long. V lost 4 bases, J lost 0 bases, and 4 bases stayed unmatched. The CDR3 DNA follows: TGCGCCAGCAGCCTCGCTAGCGGCTCCTACAATGAGCAGTTCTTC. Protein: CASSLASGSYNEQFF.

The DNA of the CDR3 is TGTGCCAGCAGCGCAGGGGGGATGGGAGAAAAACTGTTTTTT. Amino acid sequence: CASSAGGMGEKLFF. This rearrangement joins TRBV28 to TRBJ1-4; TRBD1 matches at 7 bases. V dropped 6 bases and J dropped 8; count of bases not matched to a gene: 9. Germline V lookup: CDR1 MDHEN, CDR2 SYDVKM. The CDR3 is 14 residues long.

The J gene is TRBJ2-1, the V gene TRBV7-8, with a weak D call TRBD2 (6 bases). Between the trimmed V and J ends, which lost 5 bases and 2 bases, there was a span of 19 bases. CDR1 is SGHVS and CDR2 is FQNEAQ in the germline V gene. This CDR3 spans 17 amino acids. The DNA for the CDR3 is TGTGCCAGCAGCGGTAGACGTAGCGGCCCAACCTACAATGAGCAGTTCTTC. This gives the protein CASSGRRSGPTYNEQFF.